The T cell receptor beta chain described here comes from a study of T cells after yellow fever vaccination. Study outcomes and limitations: Boosting was followed by the reappearance of most primary-vaccination clones (roughly 96% CD4, under 90% CD8). The study noted that FACS-sorted repertoires could contain abundant clonotypes contaminating from the bulk population.

CDR1 and CDR2 from the germline V gene are DFQATT and SNEGSKA (reference sequence). Trimming shortened V by 0 bases and J by 6 bases, and 12 bases separated the two germline ends. The CDR3 spans 14 residues. TCRdb recomputed calls from the 5' RACE reads with MiXCR, one row per CDR3 protein. The data show about 630,000 distinct CDR3 sequences, about 12% seen once. This clonotype has more than one count but fewer than ten. Its antigen is unidentified. The specimen comprised PBMCs, sampled on the day of the yellow fever booster vaccination. This sequence originates from a man between 25 and 39 years old who received the YFV17D yellow fever vaccine. V is TRBV20-1 and J is TRBJ1-3; D perhaps matches TRBD1 (6 bases). The CDR3 loop reads CSARDRGYANTIYF. The CDR3 nucleotides read TGCAGTGCTAGAGATAGGGGGTACGCAAACACCATATATTTT.